This T cell receptor (beta chain) was recovered during a study of shared clonotypes between healthy human individuals. At the level of the study: Each donor had three CD4 naive, three CD4 memory, two CD8 naive and one CD8 memory plate. The study, taken as a whole, reports: How much donors shared clonotypes was expected to be affected by sequencing depth.

This CDR3 is built from 14 residues. V lost 3 bases, J lost 3 bases, and 12 bases lay in between. CDR1 is MNHNY, CDR2 SVGAGI, per germline (reference sequence). Comments on this clone: The antigen remains undetermined.

The data were produced by immunoSEQ multiplex PCR, yet TCRdb's version contains in-frame clones alone and is incomplete. The sample lists 600,000 to 700,000 clones; more than 70% were seen once. This receptor was taken from a woman under 40 in good health. Material: memory CD4+ T cells sorted from blood. The subset here: CD45RA-negative fraction. V is TRBV6-6 and J is TRBJ2-7; D gene unclear. CDR3: CASSYTVPGYEQYF. CDR3 nucleotide sequence: TGTGCCAGCAGTTATACTGTACCGGGCTACGAGCAGTACTTC.